Listed below are T cell receptor beta chains from one sample, sequenced in a study of T cell responses to AZD1222 COVID-19 vaccine. TCRdb's table, derived via immunoSEQ multiplex PCR, lists solely in-frame clones and lacks some. The table has about 100,000 clones, about 85% seen once. The sample was peripheral blood, taken on day 0 of AZD1222 vaccination. Receptor source: an adult in good health. Each CDR3 is given with its conserved first and last residue. The D gene is left open where the match is weak. Only part of the rows carry a size: once, few, many, or a class if the clone is expanded.

TRBD2 | NA | TRBJ2-3 | TRBV5-4 | TGTGCCAGCAGCCACCTAGCGGGGGGGCGGACAGATACGCAGTATTTT | CASSHLAGGRTDTQYF
NA | NA | TRBJ1-6 | TRBV7-8 | TGTGCCAGCAGCCCATCTGGGCCAGGCTCCTATAATTCACCCCTCCACTTT | CASSPSGPGSYNSPLHF
TRBD2 | NA | TRBJ2-1 | TRBV24-1 | TGTGCCACCAGGGGGACTAGCGGGTACAATGAGCAGTTCTTC | CATRGTSGYNEQFF
NA | NA | TRBJ2-1 | TRBV6-5 | TGTGCCAGCAGGCACACAGGGTCTCTAAGGAATGAGCAGTTCTTC | CASRHTGSLRNEQFF
TRBD2 | NA | TRBJ2-1 | TRBV18 | TGTGCCAGCTCACCAAGAGCGGGGGACAATGAGCAGTTCTTC | CASSPRAGDNEQFF
NA | once | TRBJ1-2 | TRBV11-3 | TGTGCCAGCAGCCCCCCGGGGGCTTGGGGTTATGGCTACACCTTC | CASSPPGAWGYGYTF
TRBD1 | NA | TRBJ1-1 | TRBV6-2/TRBV6-3 | TGTGCCAGCAGTTACTCGACAGGGGGTAGGGACACTGAAGCTTTCTTT | CASSYSTGGRDTEAFF
NA | NA | TRBJ2-1 | TRBV7-2 | TGTGCCAGCAGCTTTCCTGGGGGATACAATGAGCAGTTCTTC | CASSFPGGYNEQFF
NA | NA | TRBJ1-2 | TRBV5-1 | TGTGCCAGCACTGACGGCGGGACCTCTCTTGTCGGCACCTTC | CASTDGGTSLVGTF
TRBD1 | once | TRBJ1-1 | TRBV10-3 | TGTGCCATCAGCTCACAGGGGCTTGGGATGAACACTGAAGCTTTCTTT | CAISSQGLGMNTEAFF
TRBD1 | few | TRBJ1-1 | TRBV6-5 | TGTGCCAGCAGGGCTCAGGGGGCTCCGAACACTGAAGCTTTCTTT | CASRAQGAPNTEAFF
NA | NA | TRBJ1-5 | TRBV2 | TGTGCCAGCAGTGATGGATGGCCCCAGCATTTT | CASSDGWPQHF
NA | once | TRBJ1-2 | TRBV6-5 | TGTGCCAGCAGTTACCGGGCGGCGGTCGGAGGCTACACCTTC | CASSYRAAVGGYTF
NA | NA | TRBJ1-5 | TRBV19 | TGTGCCAGTAGTATTGGTTTCGGGGGTAGGAATCAGCCCCAGCATTTT | CASSIGFGGRNQPQHF
NA | NA | TRBJ1-1 | TRBV29-1 | TGCAGCGTCTCAGGGAGATGGACTGAAGCTTTCTTT | CSVSGRWTEAFF
TRBD1 | NA | TRBJ1-1 | TRBV15 | TGTGCCACCAGCGGGGACAGGGGGTTCGCTGAAGCTTTCTTT | CATSGDRGFAEAFF
NA | NA | TRBJ1-2 | TRBV6-5 | TGTGCCAGCAGTTACCTGGGAGGGCGGGGCTATGGCTACACCTTC | CASSYLGGRGYGYTF
NA | NA | TRBJ1-3 | TRBV4-1 | TGCGCCAGCAGCCGAGGGTCGTTTGGAAACACCATATATTTT | CASSRGSFGNTIYF
NA | NA | TRBJ1-4 | TRBV6-5 | TGTGCCACCAACCAGGACCAGGGTAGGGAAAAACTGTTTTTT | CATNQDQGREKLFF
TRBD1 | NA | TRBJ1-6 | TRBV11-3 | TGTGCCAGCAGCCAATCCACAGGGGGTGGGAATTCACCCCTCCACTTT | CASSQSTGGGNSPLHF
TRBD1 | NA | TRBJ1-1 | TRBV5-1 | TGTGCCAGCAGGCGGACAGGGGTTACTGAAGCTTTCTTT | CASRRTGVTEAFF
NA | few | TRBJ2-5 | TRBV6-4 | TGTGCCAGCAGTGACCCTTTGGGCGATAGGTACCAAGAGACCCAGTACTTC | CASSDPLGDRYQETQYF
TRBD1 | NA | TRBJ1-6 | TRBV7-9 | TGTGCCAGCAGCCTTGGTGACAGGGATTTGGCACCCCTCCACTTT | CASSLGDRDLAPLHF
NA | NA | TRBJ2-3 | TRBV18 | TGTGCCAGCTCACCAGGGGCACGCACAGATACGCAGTATTTT | CASSPGARTDTQYF
NA | NA | TRBJ1-3 | TRBV9 | TGTGCCAGCAGCGTAGCTTCCTGGTCGGACACCATATATTTT | CASSVASWSDTIYF
NA | NA | TRBJ2-7 | TRBV6-2/TRBV6-3 | TGTGCCAGCAGTTTTACAGCCTACGAGCAGTACTTC | CASSFTAYEQYF
TRBD2 | NA | TRBJ2-1 | TRBV5-4 | TGTGCCAGCAGCCTTCGACTAGCGGGGGTCTACAATGAGCAGTTCTTC | CASSLRLAGVYNEQFF
NA | NA | TRBJ1-2 | TRBV6-2/TRBV6-3 | TGTGCCAGCAGCACCTATTGGGCAGGCGACTATGGCTACACCTTC | CASSTYWAGDYGYTF
NA | NA | TRBJ2-6 | TRBV5-8 | TGTGCCAGCAGCATACAGGGGGCCAACGTCCTGACTTTC | CASSIQGANVLTF
NA | NA | TRBJ1-1 | TRBV10-3 | TGTGCCATCAGTGAGGGCCCGGGGAGGACTGAAGCTTTCTTT | CAISEGPGRTEAFF
NA | NA | TRBJ1-2 | TRBV9 | TGTGCCAGCAGCGTAGCCAGCCAGGGTGAGATGAACTATGGCTACACCTTC | CASSVASQGEMNYGYTF
NA | NA | TRBJ2-1 | TRBV6-4 | TGTGCCAGCAGTGACGGGGGGAGCTCCTACAATGAGCAGTTCTTC | CASSDGGSSYNEQFF
TRBD2 | NA | TRBJ2-2 | TRBV6-5 | TGTGCCAGCAGTAAAAGGGAGGGCGGGGAGCTGTTTTTT | CASSKREGGELFF
NA | NA | TRBJ1-1 | TRBV2 | TGTGCCAGCAGGGCCAGCGGCCGGGTCTCGGAGGCTTTCTTT | CASRASGRVSEAFF
NA | NA | TRBJ1-5 | TRBV4-1 | TGCGCCAGCAGCCCCTCCGAGGGGCACTGGCAGCCCCAGCATTTT | CASSPSEGHWQPQHF
NA | NA | TRBJ1-4 | TRBV7-2 | TGTGCCAGCAGCCCCACATTTGGGCATGGAGAAAAACTGTTTTTT | CASSPTFGHGEKLFF
TRBD2 | NA | TRBJ2-1 | TRBV4-3 | TGCGCCAGCAGCCAAGGACTAGCGGACTACAATGAGCAGTTCTTC | CASSQGLADYNEQFF
NA | NA | TRBJ1-1 | TRBV4-3 | TGCGCCAGCAGCTTATACCGGGGCAGCCTTTATGGCACTGAAGCTTTCTTT | CASSLYRGSLYGTEAFF
NA | few | TRBJ2-6 | TRBV30 | TGTGCCTCCGACCGGGGGGCCAACGTCCTGACTTTC | CASDRGANVLTF
NA | few | TRBJ2-2 | TRBV11-2 | TGTGCCAGCAGCTCGGGACCGAACACCGGGGAGCTGTTTTTT | CASSSGPNTGELFF
NA | NA | TRBJ2-3 | TRBV24-1 | TGTGCCAAATCCTCTGGACGGGCCGCGGGAGATACGCAGTATTTT | CAKSSGRAAGDTQYF
NA | once | TRBJ1-2 | TRBV7-9 | TGTGCCAGCAGCCCTTTAGATGGGGGCTACACCTTC | CASSPLDGGYTF
TRBD1 | NA | TRBJ2-7 | TRBV7-9 | TGTGCCAGCAGCTTGACAGGGGTAGCCTACGAGCAGTACTTC | CASSLTGVAYEQYF
TRBD1 | once | TRBJ1-2 | TRBV24-1 | TGTGCCACCTGGGACAGGGTCTATGGCTACACCTTC | CATWDRVYGYTF
NA | NA | TRBJ1-5 | TRBV4-1 | TGCGCCAGCAGCCAAGGGTGGGTGGGTTTAAATAGCAATCAGCCCCAGCATTTT | CASSQGWVGLNSNQPQHF